What follows is one T cell receptor (beta chain) and its context. There is no known antigen for this receptor. The record has no base qualities; no much larger clone is one base away. The collaborating institutions used their own protocols to collect whole blood in K2EDTA tubes. For TCRbeta analysis, collaborators shipped samples as frozen whole blood, isolated PBMCs, or DNA extracted from either of those sample types. TCRbeta CDR3 regions were amplified from genomic DNA by means of the immunoSEQ Assay, a bias-controlled multiplex PCR. In the source study's methods: Nucleated cell counts per sample were estimated from amplification of reference gene primers within the assay. Sequence reads were collapsed and filtered to measure the absolute abundance of every unique TCRbeta CDR3 rearrangement. For each sample, productive Simpson clonality was calculated by taking the square root of Simpson's diversity index across productive rearrangements. TCRdb holds this immuneACCESS table with in-frame rearrangements only. Some clones are missing; in checked studies, unresolved V genes explain under half, and the rest has no known cause. V, J and clone size reflect that table, while D and trimming were determined from the DNA. In all, the sample holds 30,000 or so clones, and about 81% of those were seen once. Of the sample, around a third falls within the top ten clones.

This entry is derived from a study of blood T cell repertoires in COVID-19 (dated by TCRdb to 2018 to 2021). For the wider study: Collaborator samples came from the United States, Italy and Spain and covered acute and convalescent phases of COVID-19. The prospective study material was composed of cDNA or gDNA derived from T cells, B-cell-depleted T cells, or PBMCs. The dataset comprised deeply sampled blood TCRbeta repertoires from subjects exposed to, actively infected with, or recovered from COVID-19. A freely available public database, intended as a resource for researchers studying the immune response to SARS-CoV-2, is where the repertoires were released. The samples were drawn from two sources: the first 160 participants of the ongoing ImmuneRACE study, and 1,254 subjects contributed by 6 global collaborators. Sample metadata almost always included a de-identified subject ID, COVID-19 status, age in years and sex. HLA class I and class II types, where available, came from metadata supplied by the sample provider rather than from assay-based typing. Beyond this particular receptor, the publication reports: How much clinical and demographic metadata was included differed by source and by participant, and the metadata was provided uncurated.

V ends up 0 bases short and J 1 base short, with an unmatched junction base count of 11. CDR1 LGHDT and CDR2 YNNKEL are derived from the germline V gene (reference sequence). CDR3 length: 18 amino acids, cysteine to phenylalanine. Just CDR3 DNA is preserved here, 54 bases in frame from base 1. The origin of this receptor is an older man with acute or convalescent COVID-19. The sequenced sample was peripheral blood. The sequence is built from TRBV3-1 (or the pseudogene TRBV3-2) and TRBJ2-5, with 7 central nucleotides matching TRBD2. Here is the DNA: TGTGCCAGCAGCCAAGAATGGAGCCGGGGGGACCTCCAAGAGACCCAGTACTTC. Translated, this is CASSQEWSRGDLQETQYF.